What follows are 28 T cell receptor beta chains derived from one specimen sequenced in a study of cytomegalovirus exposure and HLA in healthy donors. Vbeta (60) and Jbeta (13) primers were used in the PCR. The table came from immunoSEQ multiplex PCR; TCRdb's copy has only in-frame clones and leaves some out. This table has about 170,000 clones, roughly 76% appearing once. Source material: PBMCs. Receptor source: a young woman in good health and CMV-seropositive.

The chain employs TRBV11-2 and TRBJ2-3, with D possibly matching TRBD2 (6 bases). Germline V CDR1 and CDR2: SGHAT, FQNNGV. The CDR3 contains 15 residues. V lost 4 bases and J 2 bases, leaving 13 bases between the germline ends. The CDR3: CASSSGLEDTDTQYF. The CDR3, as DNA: TGTGCCAGCAGCTCGGGACTTGAGGACACAGATACGCAGTATTTT. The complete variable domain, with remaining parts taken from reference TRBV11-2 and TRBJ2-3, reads EAGVAQSPRYKIIEKRQSVAFWCNPISGHATLYWYQQILGQGPKLLIQFQNNGVVDDSQLPKDRFSAERLKGVDSTLKIQPAKLEDSAVYLCASSSGLEDTDTQYFGPGTRLTVL.

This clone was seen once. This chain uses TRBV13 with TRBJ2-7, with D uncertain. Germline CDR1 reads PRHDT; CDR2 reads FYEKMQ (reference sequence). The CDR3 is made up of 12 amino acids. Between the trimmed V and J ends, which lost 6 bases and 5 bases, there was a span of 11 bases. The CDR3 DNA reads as TGTGCCAGCAGTTTCAACCTAGACGAGCAGTACTTC. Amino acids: CASSFNLDEQYF. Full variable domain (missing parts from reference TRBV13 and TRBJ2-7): AAGVIQSPRHLIKEKRETATLKCYPIPRHDTVYWYQQGPGQDPQFLISFYEKMQSDKGSIPDRFSAQQFSDYHSELNMSSLELGDSALYFCASSFNLDEQYFGPGTRLTVT.

Written as DNA, the CDR3 is TGTGCCAGCAGTGAAGCGCTTGGTTCAGGGACTCTAGCCAAAAACATTCAGTACTTC. It yields the protein CASSEALGSGTLAKNIQYF. The rearrangement joins TRBV2 to TRBJ2-4; TRBD2 might be the D (6 bases). The germline V gene has CDR1 SNHLY and CDR2 FYNNEI. V was pared by 0 bases and J by 0 bases, with 18 bases between. The CDR3 is 19 amino acids.

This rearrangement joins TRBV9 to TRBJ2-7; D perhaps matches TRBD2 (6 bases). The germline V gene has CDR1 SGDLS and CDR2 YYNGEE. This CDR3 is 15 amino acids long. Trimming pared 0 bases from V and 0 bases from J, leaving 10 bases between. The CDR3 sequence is CASSVAGGASYEQYF. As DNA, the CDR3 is TGTGCCAGCAGCGTAGCCGGCGGGGCCTCCTACGAGCAGTACTTC.

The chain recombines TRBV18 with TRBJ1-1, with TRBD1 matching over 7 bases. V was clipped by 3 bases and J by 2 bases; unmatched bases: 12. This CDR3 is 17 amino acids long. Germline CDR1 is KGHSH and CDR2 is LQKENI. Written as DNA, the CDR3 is TGTGCCAGCTCACCCCTGACAGGGTGGATGCTTAACACTGAAGCTTTCTTT. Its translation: CASSPLTGWMLNTEAFF.

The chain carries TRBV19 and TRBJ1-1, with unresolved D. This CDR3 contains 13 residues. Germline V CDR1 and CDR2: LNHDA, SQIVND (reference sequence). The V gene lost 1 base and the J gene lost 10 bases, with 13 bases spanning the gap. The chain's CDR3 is CASSIGREVGAFF. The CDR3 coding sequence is TGTGCCAGTAGTATAGGCCGGGAGGTAGGAGCTTTCTTT.

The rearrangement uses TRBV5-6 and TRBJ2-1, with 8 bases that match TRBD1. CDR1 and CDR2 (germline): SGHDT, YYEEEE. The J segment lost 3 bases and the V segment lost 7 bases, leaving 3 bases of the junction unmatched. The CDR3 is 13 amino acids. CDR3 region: CASGQGFYNEQFF. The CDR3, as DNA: TGTGCCAGCGGACAGGGTTTCTACAATGAGCAGTTCTTC.

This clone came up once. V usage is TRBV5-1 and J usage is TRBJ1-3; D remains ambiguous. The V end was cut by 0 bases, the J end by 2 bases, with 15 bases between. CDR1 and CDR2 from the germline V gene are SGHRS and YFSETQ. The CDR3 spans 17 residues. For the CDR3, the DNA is TGCGCCAGCAGCTTGGAATTCGAGGGCAGTCCTGGAAACACCATATATTTT. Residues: CASSLEFEGSPGNTIYF.

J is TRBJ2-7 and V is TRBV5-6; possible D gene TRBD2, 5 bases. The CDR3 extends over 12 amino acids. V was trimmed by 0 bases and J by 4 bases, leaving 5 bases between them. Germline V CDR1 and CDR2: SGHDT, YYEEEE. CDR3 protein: CASSLVAYEQYF. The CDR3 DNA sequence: TGTGCCAGCAGCTTGGTAGCGTACGAGCAGTACTTC. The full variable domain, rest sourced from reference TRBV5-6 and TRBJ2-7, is DAGVTQSPTHLIKTRGQQVTLRCSPKSGHDTVSWYQQALGQGPQFIFQYYEEEERQRGNFPDRFSGHQFPNYSSELNVNALLLGDSALYLCASSLVAYEQYFGPGTRLTVT.

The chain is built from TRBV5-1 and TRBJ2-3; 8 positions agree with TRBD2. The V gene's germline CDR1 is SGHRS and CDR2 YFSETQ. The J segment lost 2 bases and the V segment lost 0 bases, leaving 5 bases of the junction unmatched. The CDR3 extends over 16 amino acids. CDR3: CASSLVLAGITDTQYF. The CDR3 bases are TGCGCCAGCAGCTTGGTGCTAGCGGGTATCACAGATACGCAGTATTTT.

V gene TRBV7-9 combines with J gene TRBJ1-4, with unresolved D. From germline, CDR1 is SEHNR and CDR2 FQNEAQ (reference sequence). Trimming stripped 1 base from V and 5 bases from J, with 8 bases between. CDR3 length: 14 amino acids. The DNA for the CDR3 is TGTGCCAGCAGCTTAGTACGGGAGAATGAAAAACTGTTTTTT. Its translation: CASSLVRENEKLFF.

CDR3 in amino acids: CASIYAHRGYEQYF. For the CDR3, the DNA is TGTGCCAGCATTTACGCCCACAGGGGTTACGAGCAGTACTTC. The chain is built from TRBV27 and TRBJ2-7, with 7 bases aligning to TRBD1. CDR1 MNHEY and CDR2 SMNVEV come from the germline V gene (reference sequence). The CDR3 contains 14 residues. The trim removed 7 bases at V and 4 bases at J, leaving 10 bases unmatched.

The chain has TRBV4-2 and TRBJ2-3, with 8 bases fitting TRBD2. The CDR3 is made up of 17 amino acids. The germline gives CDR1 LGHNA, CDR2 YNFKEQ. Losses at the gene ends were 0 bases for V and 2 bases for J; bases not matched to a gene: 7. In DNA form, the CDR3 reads TGTGCCAGCAGCCAAGATCTGCCGGGGGGGGACACAGATACGCAGTATTTT. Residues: CASSQDLPGGDTDTQYF.

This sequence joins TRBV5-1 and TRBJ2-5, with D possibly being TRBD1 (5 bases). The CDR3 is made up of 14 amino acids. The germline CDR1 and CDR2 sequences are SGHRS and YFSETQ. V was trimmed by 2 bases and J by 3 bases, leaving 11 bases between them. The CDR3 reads CASSFQGAKETQYF. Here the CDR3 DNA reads TGCGCCAGCAGCTTCCAAGGGGCAAAAGAGACCCAGTACTTC.

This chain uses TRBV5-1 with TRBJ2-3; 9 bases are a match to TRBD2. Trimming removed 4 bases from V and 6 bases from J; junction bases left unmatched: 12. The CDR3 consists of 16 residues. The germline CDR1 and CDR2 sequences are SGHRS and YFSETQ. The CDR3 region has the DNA TGCGCCAGCAGCCCCGAGCTTGGCGGGGGGGCCGATACGCAGTATTTT. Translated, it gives CASSPELGGGADTQYF. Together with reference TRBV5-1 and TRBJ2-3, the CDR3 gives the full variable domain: KAGVTQTPRYLIKTRGQQVTLSCSPISGHRSVSWYQQTPGQGLQFLFEYFSETQRNKGNFPGRFSGRQFSNSRSEMNVSTLELGDSALYLCASSPELGGGADTQYFGPGTRLTVL.

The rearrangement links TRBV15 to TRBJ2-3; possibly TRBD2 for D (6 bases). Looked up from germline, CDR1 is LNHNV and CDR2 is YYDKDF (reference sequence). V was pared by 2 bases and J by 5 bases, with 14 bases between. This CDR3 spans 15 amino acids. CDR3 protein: CATSRPGLGVDTQYF. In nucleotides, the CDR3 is TGTGCCACCAGCAGACCGGGACTTGGGGTAGATACGCAGTATTTT.

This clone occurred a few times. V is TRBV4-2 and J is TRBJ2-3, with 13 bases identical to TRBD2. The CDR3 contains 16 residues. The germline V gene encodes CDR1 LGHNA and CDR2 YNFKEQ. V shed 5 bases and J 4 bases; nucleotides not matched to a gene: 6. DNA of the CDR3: TGTGCCAGCAGCAAAACTAGCGGGGGGGGCCCAGATACGCAGTATTTT. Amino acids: CASSKTSGGGPDTQYF.

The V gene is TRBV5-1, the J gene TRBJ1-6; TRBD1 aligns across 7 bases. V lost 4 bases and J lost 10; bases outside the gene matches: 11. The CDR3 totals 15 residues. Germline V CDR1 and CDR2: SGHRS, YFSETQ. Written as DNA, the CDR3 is TGCGCCAGCAGCCTCGACAGGGTCTTTGAGTCACCCCTCCACTTT. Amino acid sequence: CASSLDRVFESPLHF.

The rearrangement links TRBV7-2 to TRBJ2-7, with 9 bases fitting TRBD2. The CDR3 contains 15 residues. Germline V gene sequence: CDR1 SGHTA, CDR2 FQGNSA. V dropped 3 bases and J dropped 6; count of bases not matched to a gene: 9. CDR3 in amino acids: CASSFFGTSSPEQYF. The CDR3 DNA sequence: TGTGCCAGCAGCTTCTTCGGGACTAGCTCCCCCGAGCAGTACTTC.

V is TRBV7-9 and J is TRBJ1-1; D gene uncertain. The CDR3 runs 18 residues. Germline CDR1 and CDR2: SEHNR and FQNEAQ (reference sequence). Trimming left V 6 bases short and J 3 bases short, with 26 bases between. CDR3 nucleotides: TGTGCCAGCAGACACGCTTACTTGGGCCGCGCCGGGGACACTGAAGCTTTCTTT. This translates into CASRHAYLGRAGDTEAFF.

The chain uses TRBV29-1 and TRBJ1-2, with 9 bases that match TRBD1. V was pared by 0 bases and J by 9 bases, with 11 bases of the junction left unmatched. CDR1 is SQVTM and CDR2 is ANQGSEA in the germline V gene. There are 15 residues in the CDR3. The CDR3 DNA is TGCAGCGTTGAAGACCAAGGACAGGGGAGAGGCAGCTACACCTTC. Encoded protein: CSVEDQGQGRGSYTF.

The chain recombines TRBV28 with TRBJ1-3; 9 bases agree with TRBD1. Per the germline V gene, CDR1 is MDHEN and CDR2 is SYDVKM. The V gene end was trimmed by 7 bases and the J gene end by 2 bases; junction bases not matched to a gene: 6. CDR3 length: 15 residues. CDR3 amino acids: CASNLQGAPGNTIYF. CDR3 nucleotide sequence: TGTGCCAGCAACTTACAGGGGGCACCTGGAAACACCATATATTTT.

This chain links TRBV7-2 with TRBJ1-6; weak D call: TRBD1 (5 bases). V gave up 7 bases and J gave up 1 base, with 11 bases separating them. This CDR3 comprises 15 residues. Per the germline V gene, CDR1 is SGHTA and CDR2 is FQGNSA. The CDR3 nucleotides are TGTGCCAGCACCCTAGACAGTTCCTATAATTCACCCCTCCACTTT. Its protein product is CASTLDSSYNSPLHF. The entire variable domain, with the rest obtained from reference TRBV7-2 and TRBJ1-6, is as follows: GAGVSQSPSNKVTEKGKDVELRCDPISGHTALYWYRQSLGQGLEFLIYFQGNSAPDKSGLPSDRFSAERTGGSVSTLTIQRTQQEDSAVYLCASTLDSSYNSPLHFGNGTRLTVT.

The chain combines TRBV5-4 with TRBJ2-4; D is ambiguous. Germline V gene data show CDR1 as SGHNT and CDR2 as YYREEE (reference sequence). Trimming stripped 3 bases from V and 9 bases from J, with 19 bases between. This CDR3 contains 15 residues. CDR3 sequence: CASSSESGSPFIQYF. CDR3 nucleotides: TGTGCCAGCAGCTCAGAATCAGGCAGCCCGTTCATTCAGTACTTC.

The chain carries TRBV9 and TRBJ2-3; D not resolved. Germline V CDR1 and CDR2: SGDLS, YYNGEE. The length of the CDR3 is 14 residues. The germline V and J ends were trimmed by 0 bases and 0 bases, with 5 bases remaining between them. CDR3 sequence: CASSVETSTDTQYF. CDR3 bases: TGTGCCAGCAGCGTAGAAACTAGCACAGATACGCAGTATTTT.

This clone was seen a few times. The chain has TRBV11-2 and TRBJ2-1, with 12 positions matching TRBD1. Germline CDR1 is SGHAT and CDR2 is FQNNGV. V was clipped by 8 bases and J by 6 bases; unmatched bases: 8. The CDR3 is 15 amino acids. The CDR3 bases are TGTGCCAGCCTCAAACCGGGACAGGGGGCCAATGAGCAGTTCTTC. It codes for CASLKPGQGANEQFF.

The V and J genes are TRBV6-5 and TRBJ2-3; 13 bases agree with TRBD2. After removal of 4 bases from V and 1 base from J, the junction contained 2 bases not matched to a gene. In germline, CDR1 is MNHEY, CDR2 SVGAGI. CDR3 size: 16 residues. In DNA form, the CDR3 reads TGTGCCAGCAGTTCCGGACTAGCGGGGGGCACAGATACGCAGTATTTT. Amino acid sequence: CASSSGLAGGTDTQYF.

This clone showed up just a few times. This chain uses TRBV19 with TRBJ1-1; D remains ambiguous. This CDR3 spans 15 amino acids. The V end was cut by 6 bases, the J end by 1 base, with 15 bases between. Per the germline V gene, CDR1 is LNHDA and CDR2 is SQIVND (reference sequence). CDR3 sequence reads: CASRTPGLGNTEAFF. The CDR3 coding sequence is TGTGCCAGTAGGACCCCGGGGTTGGGGAACACTGAAGCTTTCTTT.